This record looks at one T cell receptor beta chain sequence and its context. Its antigen is undetermined. The donors were in the approximately 120-subject validation cohort; that cohort was separate from the approximately 730-subject first cohort. The entry originates in a study of cytomegalovirus exposure and HLA in healthy donors. Study findings and constraints: In vitro checks showed that three CMV-associated chains really do target CMV antigens.

TCRdb keeps only in-frame clones here, not all; method: immunoSEQ multiplex PCR. This table holds roughly 75,000 clones, approximately 94% found once. The receptor was isolated from a man between 18 and 29 years old in good health and CMV-seropositive. The sample taken for sequencing was PBMCs.

CDR3 sequence: CASSYSSTDTQYF. CDR3 DNA: TGTGCCAGCAGTTATAGTAGCACAGATACGCAGTATTTT. The chain uses TRBV6-5 and TRBJ2-3; D gene uncertain. Germline-derived CDR1 and CDR2 are MNHEY and SVGAGI. V shed 3 bases and J shed 0 bases, with 4 bases lying between them. CDR3 length: 13 residues.